A single sample gave rise to the 21 T cell receptor beta chains below, sequenced in a study of T cell changes during pregnancy in multiple sclerosis. Measured with immunoSEQ multiplex PCR; TCRdb has only the in-frame clones, and not every one. The sample carries around 40,000 clones, 70% to 90% recorded once. The source was CD4+ T cells from peripheral blood mononuclear cells, collected before pregnancy. Source of these receptors: a female donor with multiple sclerosis, enrolled in a pregnancy study.

Concerning this clone: Other DNA sequences within the sample encode an identical CDR3. The genes are TRBV5-1 and TRBJ2-3; D is unresolved. V lost 0 bases to trimming and J lost 2 bases, with 7 bases between them. Germline CDR1 SGHRS, CDR2 YFSETQ. This CDR3 has 14 residues. The CDR3 reads CASSLGQSTDTQYF. The CDR3 coding sequence is TGCGCCAGCAGCTTGGGGCAGTCCACAGATACGCAGTATTTT.

This clone occurred a few times. This sequence joins TRBV19 and TRBJ1-3; the D is unclear. V shed 6 bases and J shed 4 bases, with 16 bases lying between them. Germline V CDR1 and CDR2: LNHDA, SQIVND (reference sequence). The CDR3 loop spans 15 amino acids. CDR3 in DNA: TGTGCCAGTAGCCCTGTGGTGACGGGGGGAAACACCATATATTTT. Amino acid sequence: CASSPVVTGGNTIYF.

The sample holds a few counts of this clone. The gene calls are TRBV5-4 and TRBJ2-1; TRBD2 agrees at 7 bases. The V and J ends lost 0 bases and 1 base, in that order; junction bases with no gene match: 4. The CDR3 totals 16 residues. The germline V gene encodes CDR1 SGHNT and CDR2 YYREEE (reference sequence). CDR3 DNA sequence: TGTGCCAGCAGCTTGGGGGGAGCGGGATCCTACAATGAGCAGTTCTTC. As protein: CASSLGGAGSYNEQFF.

This clone came up a few times. The rearrangement links TRBV18 to TRBJ1-5; D gene uncertain. The V end lost 5 bases, the J end lost 3 bases, and 8 bases lay between the germline ends. Germline V lookup: CDR1 KGHSH, CDR2 LQKENI. The CDR3 consists of 13 residues. CDR3 protein: CASSEQSNQPQHF. CDR3 bases: TGTGCCAGCTCAGAACAGTCCAATCAGCCCCAGCATTTT.

The V call is TRBV5-5, the J call TRBJ1-2; D perhaps matches TRBD1 (6 bases). V gave up 4 bases and J gave up 6 bases, with 19 bases separating them. The germline CDR1 and CDR2 sequences are SGHKS and YYEKEE (reference sequence). The CDR3 runs 15 residues. As DNA, the CDR3 is TGTGCCAGCAGCCCTTATCAGTCAGGGGTAGATGGCTACACCTTC. Translating it yields CASSPYQSGVDGYTF.

The chain uses TRBV6-1 and TRBJ2-7; 11 bases line up with TRBD1. Germline V gives CDR1 MNHNS, CDR2 SASEGT. This CDR3 contains 14 residues. With V trimmed by 5 bases and J by 3 bases, 3 bases remained unmatched. CDR3 sequence (DNA): TGTGCCAGCAGTTTGGACAGGGGGCTCTACGAGCAGTACTTC. Translated, it gives CASSLDRGLYEQYF.

The V call is TRBV9, the J call TRBJ1-2; 9 bases match TRBD1. This CDR3 region has 15 residues. Germline values: CDR1 SGDLS, CDR2 YYNGEE. Trimming at V came to 3 bases and at J to 4 bases, leaving 7 bases not matched to a gene. CDR3 nucleotides: TGTGCCAGCAGCGAAGGACAGGGGACGGGCTATGGCTACACCTTC. It specifies CASSEGQGTGYGYTF.

This chain links TRBV18 with TRBJ2-3; 7 bases align to TRBD2. V dropped 1 base and J dropped 0; count of bases not matched to a gene: 1. Germline V gives CDR1 KGHSH, CDR2 LQKENI. The CDR3 contains 15 residues. CDR3 region: CASSPQRGSTDTQYF. Written as DNA, the CDR3 is TGTGCCAGCTCACCACAGCGGGGCAGCACAGATACGCAGTATTTT.

CDR3 sequence (DNA): TGTGCCAGCAGCTTGGCCGGTGACAGGGACCGAATAGCTGGCTACACCTTC. Amino acids: CASSLAGDRDRIAGYTF. The rearrangement joins TRBV5-6 to TRBJ1-2; 7 positions match TRBD1. V lost 0 bases, J lost 7 bases, and 15 bases stayed unmatched. The length of the CDR3 is 17 residues. Germline CDR1 SGHDT, CDR2 YYEEEE.

This sequence joins TRBV7-2 and TRBJ1-2, with D unresolved. Germline V CDR1 and CDR2: SGHTA, FQGNSA. The CDR3 runs to 14 residues. The ends were cut back, 1 base at V and 8 bases at J, with 14 bases in the middle. Here the CDR3 reads CASSLGSFDGGYTF. The CDR3 DNA reads as TGTGCCAGCAGCTTAGGGTCTTTTGATGGCGGCTACACCTTC. The complete variable domain, with remaining parts taken from reference TRBV7-2 and TRBJ1-2, reads GAGVSQSPSNKVTEKGKDVELRCDPISGHTALYWYRQSLGQGLEFLIYFQGNSAPDKSGLPSDRFSAERTGGSVSTLTIQRTQQEDSAVYLCASSLGSFDGGYTFGSGTRLTVV.

Note on this clone: This same CDR3 is encoded by further DNA sequences in the sample. V and J are TRBV2 and TRBJ2-7, with D possibly being TRBD2 (6 bases). CDR3 length: 14 amino acids. Germline CDR1 SNHLY, CDR2 FYNNEI. V gave up 3 bases and J gave up 0 bases, with 9 bases separating them. The DNA of the CDR3 is TGTGCCAGCAGTGATCAGGGACTCTCCTACGAGCAGTACTTC. Protein product: CASSDQGLSYEQYF.

The V and J genes are TRBV10-3 and TRBJ2-7, with D tentatively TRBD1 (5 bases). This CDR3 has 14 amino acids. In germline, CDR1 is ENHRY, CDR2 SYGVKD. Trimming shortened V by 8 bases and J by 1 base, and 15 bases separated the two germline ends. The DNA of the CDR3 is TGTGCCATCCCCAACCATCAGGGATCCTACGAGCAGTACTTC. Translation gives CAIPNHQGSYEQYF.

The chain uses TRBV25-1 and TRBJ1-6, with D hard to call. Trimming stripped 5 bases from V and 8 bases from J, with 7 bases between. The CDR3 runs to 12 residues. Germline CDR1 MGHDK, CDR2 SYGVNS. The CDR3 sequence is CASSNSYSPLHF. CDR3 sequence (DNA): TGTGCCAGCAGTAACAGCTATTCACCCCTCCACTTT.

The chain joins TRBV5-4 to TRBJ2-7, with unresolved D. From germline, CDR1 is SGHNT and CDR2 YYREEE (reference sequence). The CDR3 covers 14 residues. Trimming cost V 0 bases and J 5 bases, with 12 bases left between them. CDR3 DNA sequence: TGTGCCAGCAGCTTGGATCCGGGTCTGGACGAGCAGTACTTC. This sequence encodes CASSLDPGLDEQYF.

As DNA, the CDR3 is TGTGCCACCAGCAGAGATTCGGGGGAGTTAAATTCACCCCTCCACTTT. Translated, it gives CATSRDSGELNSPLHF. This chain links TRBV15 with TRBJ1-6; a possible D gene is TRBD1 (5 bases). CDR3 length: 16 amino acids. Germline CDR1 and CDR2: LNHNV and YYDKDF (reference sequence). Trimming removed 0 bases from V and 7 bases from J, with 13 bases in between. Looking up the rest from reference TRBV15 and TRBJ1-6 gives the full variable domain: DAMVIQNPRYQVTQFGKPVTLSCSQTLNHNVMYWYQQKSSQAPKLLFHYYDKDFNNEADTPDNFQSRRPNTSFCFLDIRSPGLGDTAMYLCATSRDSGELNSPLHFGNGTRLTVT.

The chain is built from TRBV19 and TRBJ1-6, with TRBD1 matching 8 bases. V was clipped by 7 bases and J by 13 bases; unmatched bases: 12. The CDR3 totals 14 residues. The germline V gene encodes CDR1 LNHDA and CDR2 SQIVND (reference sequence). DNA for the CDR3: TGTGCCAGTACCTTGGGCAGGGGGCGGGCGCCCCTCCACTTT. Protein: CASTLGRGRAPLHF.

This chain links TRBV5-6 with TRBJ1-2; 8 bases are a match to TRBD1. The V segment lost 3 bases and the J segment 2 bases; nucleotides outside the gene matches: 6. Germline-derived CDR1 and CDR2 are SGHDT and YYEEEE. The CDR3 is 15 residues long. The CDR3 here is CASSWGQVENYGYTF. CDR3 nucleotides: TGTGCCAGCAGCTGGGGACAGGTCGAGAACTATGGCTACACCTTC.

The rearrangement joins TRBV28 to TRBJ1-2; D might be TRBD1 (6 bases). This CDR3 region has 13 residues. Trimming removed 3 bases from V and 9 bases from J, with 14 bases in between. Germline V gives CDR1 MDHEN, CDR2 SYDVKM. The DNA for the CDR3 is TGTGCCAGCAGTTTTAACAGGGTGGGGAGCTACACCTTC. Residues: CASSFNRVGSYTF.

The chain carries TRBV5-4 and TRBJ2-2, with 8 nucleotides matching TRBD1. V lost 5 bases, J lost 8 bases, and 8 bases stayed unmatched. The germline CDR1 and CDR2 sequences are SGHNT and YYREEE (reference sequence). The CDR3 length is 14 residues. The CDR3 is CASRKDRGAGELFF. CDR3 nucleotide sequence: TGTGCCAGCAGAAAAGACAGGGGAGCGGGGGAGCTGTTTTTT.

The chain uses TRBV28 and TRBJ1-1; 7 bases line up with TRBD1. V shed 4 bases, J shed 3 bases, and the junction held 5 bases outside the gene matches. Germline CDR1 and CDR2: MDHEN and SYDVKM. CDR3 length equals 14 residues. DNA of the CDR3: TGTGCCAGCAGTTGGTCCAGGGGGTACACTGAAGCTTTCTTT. Its translation is CASSWSRGYTEAFF.

The chain couples TRBV18 to TRBJ2-1; no definite D call. CDR1 and CDR2 (germline): KGHSH, LQKENI. Trimming shortened V by 6 bases and J by 8 bases, and 20 bases separated the two germline ends. The CDR3 is 15 amino acids. The CDR3 is CASSLARLFPYEQFF. The CDR3 DNA sequence: TGTGCCAGCTCGCTGGCCCGCCTTTTTCCGTATGAGCAGTTCTTC.